This T cell receptor beta chain was retrieved from a study of post-analysis software for immune sequencing data. Study details: There were relapsing-remitting, secondary progressive and progressive-relapsing multiple sclerosis among the disease courses included.

Remarks on this clonotype: Its specificity is unknown.

Unique-molecular-identifier-tagged TCR beta cDNA libraries were used. TCRdb reprocessed the PCR reads with MiXCR, giving one entry per CDR3 protein. The sample has some 690,000 distinct CDR3 sequences; about 32% are singletons. Study-wide results and caveats: Normalized Chao1 diversity in multiple sclerosis patients fell significantly below that of controls. TRBV5-6, TRBV5-1 and TRBV20-1 belonged to a set of roughly five TRBV segments that were more frequent in patients than controls.

The CDR3 covers 13 residues. Germline V CDR1 and CDR2: MDHEN, SYDVKM. Trimming left V 5 bases short and J 9 bases short, with 14 bases between. The TCR was taken from a girl between 10 and 17 years old with multiple sclerosis. Sequencing used blood. V and J are TRBV28 and TRBJ2-1; D unresolved. CDR3 in DNA: TGTGCCAGCAGTCCGGACCAAGCCGCTGAGCAGTTCTTC. Translated: CASSPDQAAEQFF.